The 21 T cell receptor beta chains below come from one sample, sequenced in a study of CD8+CD57+ T cells in acquired aplastic anemia. Genomic DNA, the template, was used for profiling of the TCR beta VDJ and CDR3. TCRdb processed the reads anew with MiXCR; each CDR3 protein has one entry. This sample carries roughly 420,000 distinct CDR3 sequences, 65% to 80% of them seen once, and the ten largest clones take 4%. Sequencing used sorted CD4+, CD8+, or CD8+CD57+ T cells (not recorded which) from PBMCs. The receptors shown here come from a human donor in good health, serving as a control.

This clonotype was counted at least ten times. The DNA of the CDR3 is TGTGCCAGCAGTTTGGGTAGGGCATCCTACGAGCAGTACTTC. Encoded protein: CASSLGRASYEQYF. The V gene is TRBV27, the J gene TRBJ2-7; D is undetermined. Germline V gives CDR1 MNHEY, CDR2 SMNVEV (reference sequence). The ends were cut back, 3 bases at V and 1 base at J, with 10 bases in the middle. This CDR3 has 14 residues.

The gene calls are TRBV20-1 and TRBJ2-5, with D possibly TRBD2 on 5 matching bases. In germline, CDR1 is DFQATT, CDR2 SNEGSKA (reference sequence). V lost 4 bases to trimming and J lost 4 bases, with 16 bases between them. The CDR3 covers 14 residues. The CDR3 loop is CSAKGGGCLETQYF. In DNA form, the CDR3 reads TGCAGTGCTAAAGGAGGAGGTTGCCTAGAGACCCAGTACTTC.

This clonotype was counted ten times or more. The junction differs from germline at one of its ends, possibly a read error. The chain couples TRBV6-5 to TRBJ1-2, with 9 bases identical to TRBD1. Germline CDR1 MNHEY, CDR2 SVGAGI. CDR3 length: 16 amino acids. In DNA, the CDR3 is TGTGCCAACAGTCCGGGACAGGGAATTCCTAACTATGGCTACACCTTC. It yields the protein CANSPGQGIPNYGYTF.

This clonotype was seen a handful of times. The rearrangement links TRBV19 to TRBJ2-7, with 10 bases that match TRBD1. V dropped 6 bases and J dropped 5; count of bases not matched to a gene: 4. The CDR3 has 13 amino acids. CDR1 and CDR2 (germline): LNHDA, SQIVND (reference sequence). The CDR3 spells CASRLTGGNEQYF. DNA of the CDR3: TGTGCCAGTAGGCTGACAGGGGGCAACGAGCAGTACTTC. Drawing the rest from reference TRBV19 and TRBJ2-7, the complete variable domain is DGGITQSPKYLFRKEGQNVTLSCEQNLNHDAMYWYRQDPGQGLRLIYYSQIVNDFQKGDIAEGYSVSREKKESFPLTVTSAQKNPTAFYLCASRLTGGNEQYFGPGTRLTVT.

Remarks on this clonotype: This CDR3 fails to terminate in the conserved phenylalanine or tryptophan, so it likely reflects a read error. The rearrangement joins TRBV9 to TRBJ2-7; D is possibly TRBD2 (6 bases). Germline CDR1 reads SGDLS; CDR2 reads YYNGEE. The V gene lost 4 bases and the J gene lost 5 bases, with 19 bases spanning the gap. The CDR3 runs to 15 residues. CDR3 nucleotide sequence: TGTGCCAGCAGCTCGGAGCTCGCGGGGTCCAACGAGCAGTACCTC. Translated: CASSSELAGSNEQYL.

Of note for this clonotype: The junction and the germline gene differ at one end; a read error may be behind it. CDR3 DNA: TGTGCCAGCAGCGTACCCCCAGGGAACGGAAACACCATATTT. Amino acids: CASSVPPGNGNTIF. The chain is built from TRBV7-4 and TRBJ2-3; a weak D match, TRBD1 (5 bases). The CDR3 has 14 residues. The V gene's germline CDR1 is SGHVT and CDR2 SQSDAQ.

This clonotype was found many times. The chain uses TRBV20-1 and TRBJ2-3; 8 nucleotides align to TRBD1. Germline CDR1 reads DFQATT; CDR2 reads SNEGSKA (reference sequence). The J segment lost 0 bases and the V segment lost 5 bases, leaving 7 bases of the junction unmatched. The CDR3 is made up of 15 amino acids. CDR3 region: CSARGQAQSTDTQYF. The CDR3 DNA reads TGCAGTGCTCGGGGACAGGCTCAGAGCACAGATACGCAGTATTTT.

This clonotype was seen at least ten times. This chain uses TRBV9 with TRBJ1-4; D not resolved. Germline V gene lookup returns CDR1 SGDLS and CDR2 YYNGEE. V lost 0 bases and J lost 4, with 7 bases in between. The CDR3 runs to 14 residues. The chain's CDR3 is CASSVGIFNEKLFF. CDR3 sequence (DNA): TGTGCCAGCAGCGTAGGAATCTTTAATGAAAAACTGTTTTTT.

The chain is built from TRBV7-8 and TRBJ1-5; perhaps TRBD1 as D (5 bases). CDR3 length: 14 amino acids. Between the trimmed V and J ends, which lost 3 bases and 14 bases, there was a span of 20 bases. Germline CDR1 and CDR2: SGHVS and FQNEAQ. CDR3 region: CASSFPTGGTHEHF. The CDR3 nucleotides read TGTGCCAGCAGCTTCCCAACGGGGGGGACGCATGAGCATTTT.

The CDR3 region is CASSLIRVETKYF. The CDR3 nucleotides are TGCGCCAGCAGCTTGATTCGGGTGGAGACTAAGTACTTC. The rearrangement joins TRBV5-1 to TRBJ2-5; TRBD2 is a possible D gene (5 bases). Deletions cut 1 base from V and 12 bases from J, with 16 bases between. CDR3 length: 13 residues. CDR1 and CDR2 (germline): SGHRS, YFSETQ.

Of note for this clonotype: The CDR3 ends on some other residue instead of the conserved phenylalanine or tryptophan, so this is likely a read error. The V and J genes are TRBV6-5 and TRBJ1-1; D is perhaps TRBD1 (5 bases). The CDR3 loop spans 14 amino acids. In germline, CDR1 is MNHEY, CDR2 SVGAGI. Trimming stripped 6 bases from V and 1 base from J, with 12 bases between. CDR3 region: CASSPQRGNTEAFS. Here the CDR3 DNA reads TGTGCCAGCAGCCCTCAGAGGGGGAACACTGAAGCTTTCTCT.

As for this clonotype: The junction shows a germline mismatch at one end, possibly a read error. The rearrangement links TRBV2 to TRBJ1-1; D gene uncertain. In germline, CDR1 is SNHLY, CDR2 FYNNEI. CDR3 length equals 14 residues. CDR3 DNA sequence: TGTGCCAGCAGCTTGGCCGAACCCAAGCCTGAAGCTTTTTTT. Translation gives CASSLAEPKPEAFF.

This chain links TRBV7-3 with TRBJ2-7, with TRBD1 matching over 10 bases. Germline V lookup: CDR1 SGHTA, CDR2 FQGTGA. The CDR3 contains 14 residues. V gave up 6 bases and J gave up 9 bases; unmatched junction bases: 11. The CDR3 protein is CASSVGQGVGPQYF. Written as DNA, the CDR3 is TGTGCCAGCAGTGTAGGACAGGGGGTCGGTCCGCAGTACTTC.

Comment on this clonotype: Its ends do not fully match the called genes, so a read error is possible. The chain combines TRBV2 with TRBJ2-1; D is undetermined. CDR3 size: 15 residues. Germline V gene data show CDR1 as SNHLY and CDR2 as FYNNEI. CDR3 region: CASSFNPAPHNKQFF. CDR3 DNA sequence: TGTGCCAGCAGCTTTAATCCGGCGCCTCACAATAAGCAGTTCTTC.

The chain uses TRBV20-1 and TRBJ1-2; no clear D gene. V lost 6 bases to trimming and J lost 4 bases, with 15 bases between them. This CDR3 region has 13 residues. Germline V gene data show CDR1 as DFQATT and CDR2 as SNEGSKA (reference sequence). The CDR3 reads CSAFAVGFYGYTF. DNA for the CDR3: TGCAGTGCGTTCGCGGTGGGGTTCTATGGCTACACCTTC.

As for this clonotype: Because the CDR3's place on the DNA is in doubt, the DNA is left out and the CDR3 is given as listed by TCRdb. The chain carries TRBV20-1 and TRBJ2-1; TRBD2 reflects the table's D call only, with no check against the DNA. Both ends counted, the CDR3 spans 24 residues. The germline V gene encodes CDR1 DFQATT and CDR2 SNEGSKA (reference sequence). This CDR3 is CSASREEGSIYLCSGWRSNNEQFF.

Worth noting for this clonotype: At one end, the junction sequence differs from germline, possibly due to a read error. The V gene is TRBV7-3, the J gene TRBJ1-1; D is undetermined. This CDR3 spans 14 amino acids. Germline loops: CDR1 SGHTA, CDR2 FQGTGA. The CDR3 DNA reads TGTGCCACCAGCCCTACCCTGCACAGAGCTGAAGATTTCTTT. This encodes CATSPTLHRAEDFF.

V and J are TRBV19 and TRBJ2-7, with TRBD2 identical over 8 bases. Trimming removed 5 bases from V and 4 bases from J; junction bases left unmatched: 16. Per the germline V gene, CDR1 is LNHDA and CDR2 is SQIVND (reference sequence). CDR3 size: 17 residues. The CDR3 DNA reads TGTGCCAGTAGTTGGGGCAGTCAAGGACTAGCTGTATACGAGCAGTACTTC. Amino acids: CASSWGSQGLAVYEQYF.

This rearrangement joins TRBV7-2 to TRBJ1-5; tentative D call: TRBD1 (5 bases). This CDR3 is built from 14 residues. Germline CDR1 reads SGHTA; CDR2 reads FQGNSA. The CDR3 is CGATLGVSDQPQHF. In nucleotides, the CDR3 is TGTGGCGCTACTTTGGGGGTCAGCGATCAGCCCCAGCATTTT.

The chain carries TRBV29-1 and TRBJ1-1; D is undetermined. The CDR3 extends over 12 amino acids. Trimming pared 7 bases from V and 14 bases from J, leaving 23 bases between. The V gene's germline CDR1 is SQVTM and CDR2 ANQGSEA. The CDR3 DNA reads TGCAGCGCCCTCACGCTGAACACTGAGCCGTTCTTT. This encodes CSALTLNTEPFF.

The rearrangement joins TRBV10-3 to TRBJ2-3; D is perhaps TRBD2 (6 bases). There are 15 residues in the CDR3. With 3 bases removed from V and 2 bases from J, the gap between germline ends came to 12 bases. Germline values: CDR1 ENHRY, CDR2 SYGVKD. CDR3 in DNA: TGTGCCATCAGTGACCTAGCGCCGGTCACAGATACGCAGTATTTT. Translation gives CAISDLAPVTDTQYF.